The clone carrying this TCR beta chain was detected once. Other DNA sequences from this sample encode an identical CDR3 as well. Germline loops: CDR1 SGHVS, CDR2 FQNEAQ. The ends were cut back, 1 base at V and 1 base at J, with 4 bases in the middle. This CDR3 contains 13 residues. This entry comes from a study of shared clonotypes between healthy human individuals. Sequencing used immunoSEQ multiplex PCR; TCRdb keeps in-frame clones, though not all of them. Among some 1.5 million clones, 98% were seen once, and the ten largest hold 0.4% to 0.55%. The clonotype was recovered from a man between 25 and 39 years old in good health. Sequences were obtained from naive CD4+ T cells sorted from blood. Subset denoted: CD45RA+ positively selected. The rearrangement uses TRBV7-8 and TRBJ1-1; D not resolved. In DNA form, the CDR3 reads TGTGCCAGCAGCTTAGGGGCGAACACTGAAGCTTTCTTT. It translates to CASSLGANTEAFF.